These 22 T cell receptor beta chains share one sample of origin, sequenced in a study of Ad26.COV2.S vaccination and SARS-CoV-2 variants. Sequenced by immunoSEQ multiplex PCR; TCRdb stores in-frame clones only, minus some. The profile shows about 420,000 clones, 88% of them singletons. Indicated treatment: roughly 20 received Ad26.COV2.S at low or high dose, single or two shots; roughly five received placebo; per-sample allocation not given. Day 63 after the first injection of vaccine or placebo was the sampling time. The sample consisted of peripheral blood, taken in a trial of Ad26.COV2.S vaccine versus placebo. Source of these receptors: a person between 18 and 59 years old who received the Ad26.COV2.S COVID-19 vaccine or a placebo.

This rearrangement joins TRBV27 to TRBJ2-5; D might be TRBD1 (5 bases). The germline V gene encodes CDR1 MNHEY and CDR2 SMNVEV (reference sequence). With 0 bases removed from V and 2 bases from J, the gap between germline ends came to 7 bases. This CDR3 is built from 14 residues. This chain's CDR3 is CASSLSYRQETQYF. The CDR3 bases are TGTGCCAGCAGTTTATCGTACAGGCAAGAGACCCAGTACTTC.

This chain uses TRBV11-2 with TRBJ1-2, with D uncertain. This CDR3 is built from 15 residues. Germline loops: CDR1 SGHAT, CDR2 FQNNGV. Trimming stripped 7 bases from V and 0 bases from J, with 15 bases between. This CDR3 reads CASTDLRGPNYGYTF. The CDR3 nucleotides are TGTGCCAGCACCGACCTAAGAGGACCTAACTATGGCTACACCTTC.

The genes are TRBV29-1 and TRBJ2-2, with D unclear. CDR1 is SQVTM and CDR2 is ANQGSEA in the germline V gene. V gave up 3 bases and J gave up 1 base, with 12 bases separating them. The length of the CDR3 is 15 residues. CDR3 sequence: CSVESRIGNTGELFF. CDR3 in DNA: TGCAGCGTTGAGAGTAGGATTGGGAACACCGGGGAGCTGTTTTTT.

In this sample, this clone turned up once. This chain's CDR3 is CASSPTGYGYTF. The CDR3 nucleotides are TGTGCCAGCAGCCCTACAGGGTACGGCTACACCTTC. The V call is TRBV7-8, the J call TRBJ1-2; D may be TRBD1 (6 bases). Trimming shortened V by 5 bases and J by 8 bases, and 12 bases separated the two germline ends. Germline CDR1 is SGHVS and CDR2 is FQNEAQ. CDR3 length: 12 amino acids.

This clone was picked up one time. The chain couples TRBV28 to TRBJ2-1, with D possibly being TRBD2 (6 bases). V lost 8 bases, J lost 6 bases, and 17 bases lay in between. CDR1 and CDR2 from the germline V gene are MDHEN and SYDVKM. The CDR3 spans 14 residues. CDR3 bases: TGTGCCAGCCGGTTTCGGGGGAGTCCCAATGAGCAGTTCTTC. Amino acid sequence: CASRFRGSPNEQFF.

The chain has TRBV9 and TRBJ1-5, with D uncertain. Germline-derived CDR1 and CDR2 are SGDLS and YYNGEE. The CDR3 sequence is 14 residues long. With 0 bases removed from V and 7 bases from J, the gap between germline ends came to 11 bases. Here the CDR3 DNA reads TGTGCCAGCAGCGTAGGGCTGGGCGGGCAGCCCCAGCATTTT. Its translation: CASSVGLGGQPQHF.

V is TRBV15 and J is TRBJ2-1, with D possibly TRBD1 on 7 matching bases. There are 15 residues in the CDR3. The germline gives CDR1 LNHNV, CDR2 YYDKDF (reference sequence). The germline V and J ends were trimmed by 0 bases and 9 bases, with 15 bases remaining between them. CDR3 protein: CATSREWRAGGEQFF. As DNA, the CDR3 is TGTGCCACCAGCAGAGAGTGGAGGGCAGGGGGTGAGCAGTTCTTC.

The chain is built from TRBV4-1 and TRBJ2-5; possible D gene TRBD2, 7 bases. CDR3 length: 16 residues. CDR1 and CDR2 from the germline V gene are MGHRA and YSYEKL. The germline V and J ends were trimmed by 0 bases and 3 bases, with 14 bases remaining between them. CDR3 bases: TGCGCCAGCAGCCAAGATAGGGGGGGAGCTGAAGAGACCCAGTACTTC. Protein sequence: CASSQDRGGAEETQYF.

The chain uses TRBV28 and TRBJ2-7; no clear D. The germline V gene has CDR1 MDHEN and CDR2 SYDVKM. V lost 6 bases and J 2 bases, leaving 8 bases between the germline ends. The CDR3 extends over 12 amino acids. The CDR3 region has the DNA TGTGCCAGCAGCTATGGGACCTACGAGCAGTACTTC. Translation: CASSYGTYEQYF.

V is TRBV9 and J is TRBJ2-7; the D is unclear. CDR1 is SGDLS and CDR2 is YYNGEE in the germline V gene. The CDR3 length is 15 residues. Trimming shortened V by 0 bases and J by 0 bases, and 10 bases separated the two germline ends. The CDR3 coding sequence is TGTGCCAGCAGCGTAGGGCAGGTACCCTCCTACGAGCAGTACTTC. This gives the protein CASSVGQVPSYEQYF.

V and J are TRBV4-2 and TRBJ2-1; 10 bases are shared with TRBD2. Per the germline V gene, CDR1 is LGHNA and CDR2 is YNFKEQ. The CDR3 loop spans 16 amino acids. Trimming at V came to 1 base and at J to 4 bases, leaving 4 bases not matched to a gene. The CDR3, as DNA: TGTGCCAGCAGCCAAGCTTGGACTAGCGGTTACAATGAGCAGTTCTTC. Residues: CASSQAWTSGYNEQFF.

The CDR3 bases are TGTGCCAGCAGCCCCAGGACAGGGACGCCAGCTGGGGAGACCCAGTACTTC. It specifies CASSPRTGTPAGETQYF. The chain is built from TRBV5-4 and TRBJ2-5; 8 bases align to TRBD1. V lost 4 bases, J lost 5 bases, and 16 bases stayed unmatched. The CDR3 has 17 residues. Germline-derived CDR1 and CDR2 are SGHNT and YYREEE (reference sequence).

V and J are TRBV7-9 and TRBJ2-3, with 10 nucleotides matching TRBD1. Germline trimming cut 3 bases from V and 6 bases from J; bases unmatched to any gene: 3. The CDR3 totals 14 residues. Germline values: CDR1 SEHNR, CDR2 FQNEAQ (reference sequence). CDR3 residues: CASSFGQGDDTQYF. In nucleotides, the CDR3 is TGTGCCAGCAGCTTTGGACAGGGGGACGATACGCAGTATTTT.

The V call is TRBV5-1, the J call TRBJ2-5; 9 bases align to TRBD1. With V trimmed by 9 bases and J by 3 bases, 3 bases remained unmatched. Germline values: CDR1 SGHRS, CDR2 YFSETQ. The CDR3 contains 12 residues. This CDR3 is CATRDREETQYF. CDR3 sequence (DNA): TGCGCCACCCGGGACAGGGAAGAGACCCAGTACTTC.

This clone was observed once. The chain has TRBV24-1 and TRBJ1-5; perhaps TRBD1 as D (5 bases). Trimming took 8 bases from V and 6 from J, leaving 16 bases between them. This CDR3 is built from 14 residues. Germline V gene data show CDR1 as KGHDR and CDR2 as SFDVKD. The DNA for the CDR3 is TGTGCCACCAATTACGGCAGGGTGGGTCAGCCCCAGCATTTT. Encoded protein: CATNYGRVGQPQHF.

The chain recombines TRBV27 with TRBJ2-7, with D perhaps TRBD1 (6 bases). From germline, CDR1 is MNHEY and CDR2 SMNVEV (reference sequence). Trimming pared 7 bases from V and 1 base from J, leaving 17 bases between. The CDR3 has 15 amino acids. CDR3 sequence: CASIGWGTNSYEQYF. The CDR3 nucleotides are TGTGCCAGCATCGGCTGGGGGACAAATTCCTACGAGCAGTACTTC.

J is TRBJ1-5 and V is TRBV19; weak D call: TRBD1 (5 bases). The germline CDR1 and CDR2 sequences are LNHDA and SQIVND (reference sequence). Trimming shortened V by 10 bases and J by 6 bases, and 16 bases separated the two germline ends. There are 13 residues in the CDR3. In nucleotides, the CDR3 is TGTGCCATTAGCGGGAGGGGCGGTCAGCCCCAGCATTTT. Its protein product is CAISGRGGQPQHF.

The chain uses TRBV27 and TRBJ1-4; D gene uncertain. Trimming left V 3 bases short and J 4 bases short, with 9 bases between. The CDR3 consists of 14 residues. The germline CDR1 and CDR2 sequences are MNHEY and SMNVEV (reference sequence). CDR3 protein: CASSFTRSNEKLFF. CDR3 in DNA: TGTGCCAGCAGTTTCACACGGAGTAATGAAAAACTGTTTTTT.

The chain uses TRBV5-1 and TRBJ1-6; TRBD1 is a possible D gene (5 bases). The CDR3 sequence is 13 residues long. V lost 0 bases and J lost 14, with 12 bases in between. Germline CDR1 and CDR2: SGHRS and YFSETQ. This CDR3 reads CASSLAGEEALHF. The CDR3 DNA sequence: TGCGCCAGCAGCTTGGCGGGGGAAGAAGCCCTCCACTTT.

The chain links TRBV7-8 to TRBJ2-1; the D gene is possibly TRBD2 (5 bases). The length of the CDR3 is 14 residues. In germline, CDR1 is SGHVS, CDR2 FQNEAQ. V was shortened by 5 bases and J by 5 bases, with 13 bases between the two germline ends. The CDR3 bases are TGTGCCAGCAGCCGGCCGGGGTTGCACAATGAGCAGTTCTTC. Its protein is CASSRPGLHNEQFF.

The chain is built from TRBV19 and TRBJ1-5, with 10 bases identical to TRBD1. The V gene's germline CDR1 is LNHDA and CDR2 SQIVND (reference sequence). Trimming took 5 bases from V and 11 from J; bases not matched to a gene: 9. This CDR3 has 14 amino acids. CDR3 loop: CASSATGGGMTQHF. The CDR3 bases are TGTGCCAGTAGTGCGACAGGGGGCGGGATGACCCAGCATTTT.

The CDR3 protein is CASRRGERDEQYF. CDR3 sequence (DNA): TGTGCCAGCAGGCGCGGGGAGCGAGACGAGCAGTACTTC. The chain joins TRBV12-3 or TRBV12-4 to TRBJ2-7, with D possibly being TRBD2 (6 bases). Trimming took off 6 bases at V and 5 bases at J, with 14 bases between the two ends. The CDR3 totals 13 residues.